This entry describes one TCR beta chain. Germline V CDR1 and CDR2: SGHAT, FQNNGV. Trimming removed 0 bases from V and 0 bases from J, with 6 bases in between. There are 15 residues in the CDR3. The data originate from a study of radiotherapy plus CTLA-4 blockade in lung cancer. CTLA-4 blockade using ipilimumab, together with focal radiation, was received by patients with chemo-refractory metastatic non-small-cell lung cancer. Sequenced by immunoSEQ multiplex PCR; TCRdb stores in-frame clones only, minus some. The sample includes about 40,000 clones, approximately 75% of them seen just once. The TCR comes from a human donor with non-small cell lung cancer that progressed on radiotherapy plus ipilimumab. The starting material was peripheral blood, obtained from a patient treated with radiotherapy plus ipilimumab. The chain links TRBV11-2 to TRBJ1-3; D unresolved. CDR3 DNA sequence: TGTGCCAGCAGCTTAGACAGGCCCTCTGGAAACACCATATATTTT. Protein sequence: CASSLDRPSGNTIYF.